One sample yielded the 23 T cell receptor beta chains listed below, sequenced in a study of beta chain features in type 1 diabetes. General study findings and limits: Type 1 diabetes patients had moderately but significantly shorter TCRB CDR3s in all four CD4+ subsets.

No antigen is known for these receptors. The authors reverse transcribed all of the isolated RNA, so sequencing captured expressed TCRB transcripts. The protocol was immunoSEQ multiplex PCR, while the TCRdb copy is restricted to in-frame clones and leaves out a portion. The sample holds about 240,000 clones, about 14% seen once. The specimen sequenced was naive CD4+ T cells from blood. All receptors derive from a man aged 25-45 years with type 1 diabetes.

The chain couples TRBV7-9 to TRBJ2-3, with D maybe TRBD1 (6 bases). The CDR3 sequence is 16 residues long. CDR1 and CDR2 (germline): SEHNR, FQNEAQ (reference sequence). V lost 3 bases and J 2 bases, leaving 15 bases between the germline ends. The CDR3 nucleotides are TGTGCCAGCAGCTTGGATCTGGGGGCCTACACAGATACGCAGTATTTT. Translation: CASSLDLGAYTDTQYF.

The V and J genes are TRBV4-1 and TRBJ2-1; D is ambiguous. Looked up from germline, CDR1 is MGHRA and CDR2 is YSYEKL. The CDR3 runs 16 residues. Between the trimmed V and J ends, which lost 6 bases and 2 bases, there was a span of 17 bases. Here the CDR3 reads CASSPRVGATYNEQFF. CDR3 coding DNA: TGCGCCAGCAGTCCCCGGGTGGGTGCTACCTACAATGAGCAGTTCTTC.

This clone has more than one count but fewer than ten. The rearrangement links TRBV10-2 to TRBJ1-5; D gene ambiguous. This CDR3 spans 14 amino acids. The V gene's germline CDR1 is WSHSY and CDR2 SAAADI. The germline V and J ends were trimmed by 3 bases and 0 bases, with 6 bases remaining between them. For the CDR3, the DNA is TGCGCCAGCAGTGACATCTATAGCAATCAGCCCCAGCATTTT. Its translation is CASSDIYSNQPQHF.

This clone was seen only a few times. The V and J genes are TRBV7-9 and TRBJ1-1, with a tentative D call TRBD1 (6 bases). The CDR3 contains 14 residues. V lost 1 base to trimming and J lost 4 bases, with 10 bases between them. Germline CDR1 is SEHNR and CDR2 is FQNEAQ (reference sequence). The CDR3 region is CASSLGGGVTEAFF. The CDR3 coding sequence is TGTGCCAGCAGCTTAGGGGGGGGCGTCACTGAAGCTTTCTTT.

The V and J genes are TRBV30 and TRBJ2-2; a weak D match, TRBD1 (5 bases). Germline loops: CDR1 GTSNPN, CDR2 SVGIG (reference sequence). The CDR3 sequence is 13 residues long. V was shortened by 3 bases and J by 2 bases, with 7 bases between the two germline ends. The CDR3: CAWSQGNTGELFF. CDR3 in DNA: TGTGCCTGGAGCCAGGGTAACACCGGGGAGCTGTTTTTT.

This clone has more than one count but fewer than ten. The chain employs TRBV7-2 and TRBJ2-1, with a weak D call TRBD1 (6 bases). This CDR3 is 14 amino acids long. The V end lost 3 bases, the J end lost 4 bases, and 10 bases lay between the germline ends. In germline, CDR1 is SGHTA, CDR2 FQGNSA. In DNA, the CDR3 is TGTGCCAGCAGCTTCCGACAGGTTTACAATGAGCAGTTCTTC. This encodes CASSFRQVYNEQFF.

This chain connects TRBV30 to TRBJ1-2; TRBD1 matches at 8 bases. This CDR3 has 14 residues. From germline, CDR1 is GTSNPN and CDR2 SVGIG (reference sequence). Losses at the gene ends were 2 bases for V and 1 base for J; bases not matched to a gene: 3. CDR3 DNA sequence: TGTGCCTGGAGTCACAGGGGGAGTAACTATGGCTACACCTTC. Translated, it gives CAWSHRGSNYGYTF.

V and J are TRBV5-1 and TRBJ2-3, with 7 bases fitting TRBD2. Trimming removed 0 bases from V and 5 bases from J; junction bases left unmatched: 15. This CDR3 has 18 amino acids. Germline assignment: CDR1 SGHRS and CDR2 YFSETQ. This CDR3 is CASSLASGVQQSGDTQYF. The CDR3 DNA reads TGCGCCAGCAGCTTGGCCAGCGGGGTTCAGCAATCTGGAGATACGCAGTATTTT.

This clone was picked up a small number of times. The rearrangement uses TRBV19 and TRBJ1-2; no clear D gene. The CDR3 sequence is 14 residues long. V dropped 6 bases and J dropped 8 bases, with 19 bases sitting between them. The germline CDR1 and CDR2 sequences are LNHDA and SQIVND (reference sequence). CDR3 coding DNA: TGTGCCAGTAGCCCGGGCCGGGAGGTAGGAGGCTACACCTTC. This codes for CASSPGREVGGYTF.

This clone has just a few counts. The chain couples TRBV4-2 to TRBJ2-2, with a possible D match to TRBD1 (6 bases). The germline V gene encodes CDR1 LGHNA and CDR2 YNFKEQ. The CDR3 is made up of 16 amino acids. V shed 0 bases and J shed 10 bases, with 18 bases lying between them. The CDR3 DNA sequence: TGTGCCAGCAGCCAAGATTGGGGGCGACACCAGTCGGAGCTGTTTTTT. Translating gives CASSQDWGRHQSELFF.

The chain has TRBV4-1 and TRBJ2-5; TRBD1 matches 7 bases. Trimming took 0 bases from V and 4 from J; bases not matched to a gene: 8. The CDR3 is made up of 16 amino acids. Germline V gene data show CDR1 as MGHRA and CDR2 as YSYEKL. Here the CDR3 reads CASSQEGRGLGETQYF. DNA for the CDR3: TGCGCCAGCAGCCAAGAGGGCAGGGGGTTGGGAGAGACCCAGTACTTC.

The CDR3 sequence is CASSLAQIQETQYF. The CDR3 DNA reads as TGTGCCAGCAGCTTAGCACAGATCCAAGAGACCCAGTACTTC. The chain is built from TRBV7-8 and TRBJ2-5; D call uncertain. Germline V gene lookup returns CDR1 SGHVS and CDR2 FQNEAQ. V was shortened by 0 bases and J by 1 base, with 6 bases between the two germline ends. The CDR3 spans 14 residues.

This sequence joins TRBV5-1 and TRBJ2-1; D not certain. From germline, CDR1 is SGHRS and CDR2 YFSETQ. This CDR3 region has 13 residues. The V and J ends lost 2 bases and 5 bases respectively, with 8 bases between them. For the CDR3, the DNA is TGCGCCAGCAGCTTTGTGTTAGACAATGAGCAGTTCTTC. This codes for CASSFVLDNEQFF. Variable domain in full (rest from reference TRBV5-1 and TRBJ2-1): KAGVTQTPRYLIKTRGQQVTLSCSPISGHRSVSWYQQTPGQGLQFLFEYFSETQRNKGNFPGRFSGRQFSNSRSEMNVSTLELGDSALYLCASSFVLDNEQFFGPGTRLTVL.

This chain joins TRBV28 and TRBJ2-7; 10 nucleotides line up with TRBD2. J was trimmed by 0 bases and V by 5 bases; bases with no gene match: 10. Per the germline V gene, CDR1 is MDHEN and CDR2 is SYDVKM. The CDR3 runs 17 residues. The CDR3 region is CASSRTSGTPSSYEQYF. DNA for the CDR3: TGTGCCAGCAGTAGGACTAGCGGAACGCCTAGCTCCTACGAGCAGTACTTC.

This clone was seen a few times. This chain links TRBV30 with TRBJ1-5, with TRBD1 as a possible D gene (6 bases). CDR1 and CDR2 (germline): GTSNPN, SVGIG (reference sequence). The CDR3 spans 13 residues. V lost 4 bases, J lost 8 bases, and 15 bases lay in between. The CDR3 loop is CAWNQDSREPQHF. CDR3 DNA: TGTGCCTGGAATCAGGACAGCCGCGAGCCCCAGCATTTT.

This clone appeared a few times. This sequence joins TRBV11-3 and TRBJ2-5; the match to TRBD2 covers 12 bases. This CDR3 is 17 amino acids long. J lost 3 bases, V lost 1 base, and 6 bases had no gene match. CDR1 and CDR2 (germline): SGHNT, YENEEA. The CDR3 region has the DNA TGTGCCAGCAGCTTAGGTGCGGCTAGCGGGGGGGAAGAGACCCAGTACTTC. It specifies CASSLGAASGGEETQYF. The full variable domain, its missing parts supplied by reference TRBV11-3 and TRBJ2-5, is EAGVVQSPRYKIIEKKQPVAFWCNPISGHNTLYWYLQNLGQGPELLIRYENEEAVDDSQLPKDRFSAERLKGVDSTLKIQPAELGDSAVYLCASSLGAASGGEETQYFGPGTRLLVL.

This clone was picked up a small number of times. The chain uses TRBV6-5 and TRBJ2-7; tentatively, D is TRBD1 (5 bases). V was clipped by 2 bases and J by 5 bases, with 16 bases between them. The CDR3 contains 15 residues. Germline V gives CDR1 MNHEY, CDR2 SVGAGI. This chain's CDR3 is CASSYIRVRGNEQYF. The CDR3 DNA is TGTGCCAGCAGTTACATCAGGGTCCGCGGCAACGAGCAGTACTTC.

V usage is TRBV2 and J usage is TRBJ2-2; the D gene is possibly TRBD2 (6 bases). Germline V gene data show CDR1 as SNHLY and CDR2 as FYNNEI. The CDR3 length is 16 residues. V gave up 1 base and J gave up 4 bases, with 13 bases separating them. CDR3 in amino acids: CASSEVRLESTGELFF. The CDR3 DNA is TGTGCCAGCAGTGAAGTGAGACTAGAGAGCACCGGGGAGCTGTTTTTT.

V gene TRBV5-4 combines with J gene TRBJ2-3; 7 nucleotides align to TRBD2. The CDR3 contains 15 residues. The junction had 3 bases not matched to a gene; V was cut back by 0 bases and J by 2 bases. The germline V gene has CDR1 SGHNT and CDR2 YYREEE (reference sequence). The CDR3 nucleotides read TGTGCCAGCAGCTTGGGCGGGGGTCCCACAGATACGCAGTATTTT. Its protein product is CASSLGGGPTDTQYF.

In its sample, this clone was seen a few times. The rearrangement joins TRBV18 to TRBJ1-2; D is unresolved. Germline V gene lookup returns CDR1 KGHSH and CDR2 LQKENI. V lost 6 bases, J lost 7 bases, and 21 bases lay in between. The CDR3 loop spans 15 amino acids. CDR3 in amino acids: CASSAQRARDGGYTF. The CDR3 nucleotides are TGTGCCAGCTCGGCCCAGCGGGCCAGAGATGGTGGCTACACCTTC.

Here the CDR3 DNA reads TGTGCCAGTCAACTAGCCCTAGTGGGCAATGAGCAGTTCTTC. This sequence encodes CASQLALVGNEQFF. The chain uses TRBV19 and TRBJ2-1, with D perhaps TRBD2 (6 bases). The CDR3 extends over 14 amino acids. Trimming cost V 8 bases and J 6 bases, with 17 bases left between them. Germline V lookup: CDR1 LNHDA, CDR2 SQIVND (reference sequence).

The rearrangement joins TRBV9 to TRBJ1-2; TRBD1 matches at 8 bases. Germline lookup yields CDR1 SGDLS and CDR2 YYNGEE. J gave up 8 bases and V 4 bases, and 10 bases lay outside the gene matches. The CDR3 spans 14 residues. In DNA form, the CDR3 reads TGTGCCAGCAGCACCCAACGACAGGGGAAGGGCTACACCTTC. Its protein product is CASSTQRQGKGYTF.

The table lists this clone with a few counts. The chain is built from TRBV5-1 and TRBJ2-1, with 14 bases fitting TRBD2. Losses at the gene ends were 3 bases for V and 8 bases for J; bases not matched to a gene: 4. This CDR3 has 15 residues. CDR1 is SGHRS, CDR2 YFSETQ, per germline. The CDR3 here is CASSSTGLAGDEQFF. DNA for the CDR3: TGCGCCAGCAGCTCTACGGGACTAGCGGGAGATGAGCAGTTCTTC.